The clone carrying this T cell receptor (beta chain) was recorded many times. The data originate from a study of T cells in Graves' hyperthyroidism and ophthalmopathy. This CDR3 region has 14 residues. Trimming removed 5 bases from V and 5 bases from J, with 15 bases in between. CDR1 SGHTA and CDR2 FQGTGA come from the germline V gene. TCR beta CDR3 sequences were amplified from RNA transcripts. Researchers ran a first-round RT-PCR on the TCR CDR3 using the HTBI primer set. TCRdb used MiXCR to reprocess the multiplex PCR reads, holding one entry per CDR3 protein. The table has roughly 840,000 distinct CDR3 sequences, roughly 37% seen once.

This chain connects TRBV7-3 to TRBJ2-5, with a tentative D call TRBD1 (5 bases). The origin of this receptor is a man aged 18 to 29 with Graves' hyperthyroidism. The sequencing input was blood. The CDR3 DNA reads TGTGCCAGCAGCCCACGTGGGGCAGGGGAGACCCAGTACTTC. Translated, it gives CASSPRGAGETQYF.